This T cell receptor (beta chain) was captured by sequencing in a study of T cell responses to AZD1222 COVID-19 vaccine (dated by TCRdb to the early 2020s). For the wider study: AZD1222 recipients given second doses at about 4 weeks or at about 12 weeks were pooled, since spike-specific TCR depth and breadth were not found to differ between the two schedules. A total of around 240 trial participants underwent TCR sequencing, of whom 200 to 220 had received two doses of AZD1222 and 26 had received two doses of the MenACWY control vaccine. Trial participants were enrolled by age into 18-55, 56-69 and 70-plus year subgroups, with about 150, 28 and 57 TCR-sequenced participants respectively. The full study reports these points: Conclusions about previously exposed vaccinees are limited because only 5 or 6 AZD1222 recipients were SARS-CoV-2 seropositive at baseline. No day 14 peak-response samples were available, so repertoires were characterized only after the peak T cell response. Nearly half of unique spike-specific TCRs reportedly recognized epitopes outside regions mutated in the B.1.351 and B.1.1.7 variants. The 56-69-year group was small, and its depth increase did not reach significance, likely because of low power. Vaccine-associated CD4 TCRs spanned the whole spike protein, with dominant responses in regions 160-218 and 743-854. A significant rise in spike-specific TCR breadth and depth was observed after two AZD1222 doses relative to day 0 and relative to MenACWY recipients. Most participants were white British and females outnumbered males, and the authors suggested that clonal diversity may have been underestimated.

Explained via the paper, the time point label denotes: baseline before first vaccination. The vaccinee samples were drawn from two UK trials, COV001 and COV002, one of which was a single-blind randomized controlled phase 2/3 trial testing AZD1222 (ChAdOx1 nCoV-19) in healthy adults. For TCRbeta chain sequencing, PBMC samples were collected from trial participants at day 0 and at day 28 after the second dose. The CDR3 regions of human TCRbeta chains were analyzed by immunosequencing. Turning to the authors' computational methods: TCRs in the repertoires were matched against a reference library of SARS-CoV-2-specific TCRs that had been generated with the MIRA antigen-specificity platform. Breadth meant the fraction of unique TCRs that were SARS-CoV-2-associated, whereas depth meant the fraction of total T cells that were SARS-CoV-2-associated. Each spike-specific TCR was assigned to its reactive spike region and to a CD4 or CD8 class using the MIRA data. Log10-transformed breadth and depth values were compared by one-way ANOVA with Sidak's multiple comparisons tests. The immuneACCESS repertoire file appears here via TCRdb, limited to in-frame rearrangements. These files lack a portion of the clones; in checked studies, under half of the deficit traces to unresolved V genes, and the cause of the others is not known. V, J and clone size derive from that table, while D and trimming were established from the DNA sequence. This sample gives 90,000 to 130,000 clones in total; around 84% of them show up just once. The ten largest clones represent 3% to 4% of the sample.

According to the germline V gene, CDR1 reads MGHRA and CDR2 reads YSYEKL. Its CDR3 holds 17 amino acids, cysteine through phenylalanine. The entry retains the CDR3 DNA only, 51 bases that are in frame from base 1. Here V drops 4 bases and J drops 11 bases, and the junction holds 19 bases not matched to any gene. With regard to this clone: Its antigen target is currently unknown. No base-level quality is on record; no much larger clone is a single base apart.

This clonotype was sampled from an adult in good health. The rearranged segments are TRBV4-1 and TRBJ1-5, and 8 junction bases match TRBD1. The material was peripheral blood, obtained on day 0 of AZD1222 vaccination. The DNA reads as follows: TGCGCCAGCAGCCCCCGACCGGGACAGGATAATAGGGTGGCCCAGCATTTT. Its protein is CASSPRPGQDNRVAQHF.